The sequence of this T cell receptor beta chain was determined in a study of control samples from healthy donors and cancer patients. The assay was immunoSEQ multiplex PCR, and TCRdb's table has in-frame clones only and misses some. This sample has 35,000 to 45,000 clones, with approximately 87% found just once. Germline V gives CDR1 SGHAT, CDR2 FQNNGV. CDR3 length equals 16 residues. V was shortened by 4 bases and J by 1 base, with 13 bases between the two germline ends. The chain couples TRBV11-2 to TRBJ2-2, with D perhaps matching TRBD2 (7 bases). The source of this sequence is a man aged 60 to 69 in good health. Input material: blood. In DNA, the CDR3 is TGTGCCAGCAGCTCCCGCGGGGGCCTGAACACCGGGGAGCTGTTTTTT. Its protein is CASSSRGGLNTGELFF.